Each of the 23 T cell receptor beta chains below was sequenced from the same sample in a study of beta chain features in type 1 diabetes. Overall study results and limits: Among all four CD4+ subsets, Type 1 diabetes patients had TCRB CDR3s that were moderately but significantly shorter.

Since all of the isolated RNA was reverse transcribed, expressed TCRB transcripts were what got sequenced. Profiled with immunoSEQ multiplex PCR; TCRdb holds only in-frame clones, not every one. The table shows roughly 230,000 clones, with roughly 11% occurring only once. Antigen specificity for these receptors is unknown. The sample taken for sequencing was naive CD4+ T cells from blood. The receptors come from a young man with type 1 diabetes.

This sequence joins TRBV7-2 and TRBJ2-1, with D possibly being TRBD2 (5 bases). The CDR3 is made up of 13 amino acids. The germline V gene has CDR1 SGHTA and CDR2 FQGNSA. V gave up 3 bases and J gave up 6 bases, with 9 bases separating them. CDR3 region: CASSFGVGNEQFF. CDR3 sequence (DNA): TGTGCCAGCAGCTTCGGGGTCGGCAATGAGCAGTTCTTC.

This chain joins TRBV10-3 and TRBJ1-4; D ambiguous. V was trimmed by 7 bases and J by 0 bases, leaving 6 bases between them. The germline CDR1 and CDR2 sequences are ENHRY and SYGVKD. CDR3 length: 13 residues. The CDR3 reads CAITRATNEKLFF. CDR3 coding DNA: TGTGCCATCACGAGGGCAACTAATGAAAAACTGTTTTTT.

The chain is built from TRBV7-3 and TRBJ1-1; D is uncertain. This CDR3 is 13 amino acids long. V dropped 6 bases and J dropped 1 base, with 9 bases sitting between them. Germline values: CDR1 SGHTA, CDR2 FQGTGA. In DNA, the CDR3 is TGTGCCAGCAGAAAAGATAGGAACACTGAAGCTTTCTTT. Its protein is CASRKDRNTEAFF.

The chain has TRBV18 and TRBJ1-3; D gene ambiguous. Trimming removed 3 bases from V and 0 bases from J, with 15 bases in between. The CDR3 is made up of 17 amino acids. Germline assignment: CDR1 KGHSH and CDR2 LQKENI. The CDR3 loop is CASSPNSDSSSGNTIYF. The DNA of the CDR3 is TGTGCCAGCTCACCCAATTCCGACTCGAGCTCTGGAAACACCATATATTTT.

This rearrangement joins TRBV7-8 to TRBJ2-1; D not certain. Germline CDR1 SGHVS, CDR2 FQNEAQ. CDR3 size: 14 residues. The V gene lost 0 bases and the J gene lost 8 bases, with 11 bases spanning the gap. The CDR3 coding sequence is TGTGCCAGCAGCTTAGCGGTCGCGGTTTATGAGCAGTTCTTC. It encodes CASSLAVAVYEQFF.

This clone has only a few counts. The chain couples TRBV9 to TRBJ1-1; a possible D gene is TRBD1 (5 bases). CDR3 length: 15 amino acids. V gave up 0 bases and J gave up 1 base, with 10 bases separating them. Germline lookup yields CDR1 SGDLS and CDR2 YYNGEE. This CDR3 is CASSVGVTGNTEAFF. CDR3 coding DNA: TGTGCCAGCAGCGTAGGGGTCACAGGGAACACTGAAGCTTTCTTT.

This clone came up a few times. The V call is TRBV18, the J call TRBJ2-1, with D unclear. This CDR3 region has 14 residues. Trimming shortened V by 2 bases and J by 4 bases, and 9 bases separated the two germline ends. CDR1 and CDR2 (germline): KGHSH, LQKENI. CDR3 protein: CASSPMAVYNEQFF. The DNA for the CDR3 is TGTGCCAGCTCACCAATGGCAGTTTACAATGAGCAGTTCTTC. Variable domain in full (rest from reference TRBV18 and TRBJ2-1): NAGVMQNPRHLVRRRGQEARLRCSPMKGHSHVYWYRQLPEEGLKFMVYLQKENIIDESGMPKERFSAEFPKEGPSILRIQQVVRGDSAAYFCASSPMAVYNEQFFGPGTRLTVL.

This clone was seen a handful of times. The V and J genes are TRBV29-1 and TRBJ2-6; D not certain. The V gene lost 5 bases and the J gene lost 0 bases, with 8 bases spanning the gap. Germline-derived CDR1 and CDR2 are SQVTM and ANQGSEA. The CDR3 totals 14 residues. The CDR3 is CSVSLNSGANVLTF. In nucleotides, the CDR3 is TGCAGCGTTTCCTTAAACTCTGGGGCCAACGTCCTGACTTTC.

This clone was seen only a few times. The sample carries other DNA sequences with the same CDR3. This chain links TRBV9 with TRBJ2-7; a possible D gene is TRBD1 (5 bases). Between the trimmed V and J ends, which lost 3 bases and 3 bases, there was a span of 7 bases. The CDR3 runs 12 residues. Germline lookup yields CDR1 SGDLS and CDR2 YYNGEE. Here the CDR3 DNA reads TGTGCCAGCAGCGGCCAGGGCTACGAGCAGTACTTC. Translating gives CASSGQGYEQYF. Drawing the rest from reference TRBV9 and TRBJ2-7, the complete variable domain is DSGVTQTPKHLITATGQRVTLRCSPRSGDLSVYWYQQSLDQGLQFLIQYYNGEERAKGNILERFSAQQFPDLHSELNLSSLELGDSALYFCASSGQGYEQYFGPGTRLTVT.

This clone has just a few counts. The chain has TRBV7-2 and TRBJ2-1, with 14 bases matching TRBD2. From germline, CDR1 is SGHTA and CDR2 FQGNSA. This CDR3 contains 17 residues. V lost 5 bases, J lost 1 base, and 4 bases stayed unmatched. The CDR3: CASSRTSGGRSYNEQFF. Written as DNA, the CDR3 is TGTGCCAGCAGCCGGACTAGCGGGGGGCGTTCCTACAATGAGCAGTTCTTC.

The J gene is TRBJ2-1, the V gene TRBV28; D is possibly TRBD2 (7 bases). CDR1 MDHEN and CDR2 SYDVKM come from the germline V gene. V shed 10 bases and J shed 5 bases, with 18 bases lying between them. This CDR3 has 14 amino acids. CDR3 in DNA: TGTGCCACTCGTGTCGGGGGGCCTCACAATGAGCAGTTCTTC. Residues: CATRVGGPHNEQFF.

The chain couples TRBV30 to TRBJ2-5; D might be TRBD1 (6 bases). Germline V gene data show CDR1 as GTSNPN and CDR2 as SVGIG (reference sequence). V lost 6 bases to trimming and J lost 0 bases, with 11 bases between them. This CDR3 is 13 amino acids long. DNA of the CDR3: TGTGCCTGCTCCTGGGACAACCAAGAGACCCAGTACTTC. Residues: CACSWDNQETQYF.

This clone was counted a few times. J is TRBJ2-7 and V is TRBV4-2; 7 positions agree with TRBD1. The V gene end was trimmed by 9 bases and the J gene end by 4 bases; junction bases not matched to a gene: 15. The germline CDR1 and CDR2 sequences are LGHNA and YNFKEQ. The CDR3 is 15 amino acids. The CDR3 DNA follows: TGTGCCAGTCAGAAAACCGGGACAGAGATGTACGAGCAGTACTTC. It yields the protein CASQKTGTEMYEQYF.

This clone showed up just a few times. V gene TRBV11-2 combines with J gene TRBJ1-1; D gene unclear. This CDR3 spans 9 amino acids. Germline CDR1 is SGHAT and CDR2 is FQNNGV. V lost 5 bases to trimming and J lost 8 bases, with 3 bases between them. The CDR3 DNA reads as TGTGCCAGCAGCCCAGAAGCTTTCTTT. It is translated as CASSPEAFF.

This clone was seen more than once but under ten times. This rearrangement joins TRBV6-5 to TRBJ2-4; maybe TRBD2 (6 bases). This CDR3 contains 14 residues. The germline V gene has CDR1 MNHEY and CDR2 SVGAGI. The V end lost 6 bases, the J end lost 1 base, and 10 bases lay between the germline ends. The CDR3 protein is CASSLGGAKNIQYF. DNA for the CDR3: TGTGCCAGCAGCCTGGGAGGCGCCAAAAACATTCAGTACTTC.

The V call is TRBV21-1, the J call TRBJ1-5; the table's TRBD1 call for D was not verified on the DNA. TRBV21-1 is given as a pseudogene. This CDR3 contains 14 residues. The chain's CDR3 is CASSRGTGDQPQHF. In nucleotides, the CDR3 is TGTGCCAGCAGTAGAGGGACAGGGGATCAGCCCCAGCATTTT.

The V gene is TRBV13, the J gene TRBJ2-2; TRBD1 aligns across 10 bases. Germline assignment: CDR1 PRHDT and CDR2 FYEKMQ (reference sequence). V lost 6 bases and J lost 5; bases outside the gene matches: 6. The CDR3 contains 15 residues. This CDR3 reads CASRGTGVTTGELFF. The CDR3 DNA reads as TGTGCCAGCAGAGGGACAGGGGTAACAACCGGGGAGCTGTTTTTT.

This clone was seen more than once but under ten times. The chain carries TRBV2 and TRBJ2-3, with a weak D call TRBD1 (5 bases). V lost 8 bases and J lost 0, with 9 bases in between. Germline loops: CDR1 SNHLY, CDR2 FYNNEI. This CDR3 is 13 amino acids long. In DNA form, the CDR3 reads TGTGCCAGCCGACAGCAAAGCACAGATACGCAGTATTTT. Translated, it gives CASRQQSTDTQYF.

The chain is built from TRBV4-2 and TRBJ2-2; TRBD2 agrees at 9 bases. The germline V gene has CDR1 LGHNA and CDR2 YNFKEQ. The CDR3 extends over 15 amino acids. J lost 5 bases, V lost 6 bases, and 7 bases had no gene match. CDR3 bases: TGTGCCAGCAGTCCTAGCGGGGCTGGGACCGGGGAGCTGTTTTTT. It translates to CASSPSGAGTGELFF.

This clone has just a few counts. V gene TRBV18 combines with J gene TRBJ2-1; D is ambiguous. The V gene's germline CDR1 is KGHSH and CDR2 LQKENI. V was cut by 1 base and J by 7 bases, with 17 bases left in between. This CDR3 is 16 amino acids long. The CDR3 protein is CASSPRRLSTTNEQFF. DNA of the CDR3: TGTGCCAGCTCACCACGTCGACTCAGTACGACTAATGAGCAGTTCTTC.

This chain connects TRBV7-2 to TRBJ2-2; D is uncertain. The CDR3 spans 15 residues. Trimming stripped 1 base from V and 4 bases from J, with 10 bases between. In germline, CDR1 is SGHTA, CDR2 FQGNSA. CDR3 sequence reads: CASSLGVVPTGELFF. The CDR3, as DNA: TGTGCCAGCAGCTTAGGCGTAGTGCCCACCGGGGAGCTGTTTTTT.

This clone has only a few counts. A junction boundary mismatches the germline segment, possibly from a read error. The chain employs TRBV14 and TRBJ2-2; weak D call: TRBD1 (6 bases). The CDR3 has 13 residues. CDR1 and CDR2 from the germline V gene are SGHDN and FVKESK. CDR3 in DNA: TGTGCCAGCAGCCGCACAGGGACCGAGGAGCTGTTTTTT. Translation: CASSRTGTEELFF.

This rearrangement joins TRBV28 to TRBJ1-6; D is undetermined. Germline CDR1 MDHEN, CDR2 SYDVKM. Trimming left V 7 bases short and J 9 bases short, with 22 bases between. The length of the CDR3 is 16 residues. The CDR3 spells CASTFGGRPATSPLHF. CDR3 nucleotide sequence: TGTGCCAGCACCTTTGGAGGAAGGCCGGCTACTTCACCCCTCCACTTT.